Presented here are 14 T cell receptor beta chains from one specimen sequenced in a study of shared clonotypes between healthy human individuals. Only in-frame clones appear in the TCRdb table, and some are missing; sequencing was by immunoSEQ multiplex PCR. Counted here are around 700,000 clones, roughly 72% occurring once; the ten biggest clones make up under 2%. The specimen sequenced was memory CD4+ T cells sorted from blood. Indicated subset: CD45RA-negative fraction. The receptors stem from a woman between 25 and 40 years old in good health.

V gene TRBV2 combines with J gene TRBJ2-1, with TRBD2 matching over 8 bases. Germline V gene data show CDR1 as SNHLY and CDR2 as FYNNEI. V trimming: 8 bases; J trimming: 8 bases; junction bases outside the gene matches: 5. The CDR3 spans 12 residues. CDR3: CASHRREDEQFF. DNA of the CDR3: TGTGCCAGCCATCGGCGGGAGGATGAGCAGTTCTTC. The whole variable domain, remainder taken from reference TRBV2 and TRBJ2-1, is EPEVTQTPSHQVTQMGQEVILRCVPISNHLYFYWYRQILGQKVEFLVSFYNNEISEKSEIFDDQFSVERPDGSNFTLKIRSTKLEDSAMYFCASHRREDEQFFGPGTRLTVL.

The table lists this clone with a count of one. The chain combines TRBV5-4 with TRBJ2-7; D not resolved. V lost 1 base to trimming and J lost 5 bases, with 10 bases between them. The CDR3 loop spans 13 amino acids. Per germline, CDR1 SGHNT and CDR2 YYREEE (reference sequence). The CDR3 reads CASSLKADHEQYF. The CDR3 bases are TGTGCCAGCAGCTTGAAAGCTGATCACGAGCAGTACTTC.

A few counts support this clone. The chain couples TRBV6-5 to TRBJ2-6; D is uncertain. Germline V lookup: CDR1 MNHEY, CDR2 SVGAGI. The V end lost 2 bases, the J end lost 0 bases, and 5 bases lay between the germline ends. The CDR3 covers 15 residues. CDR3 nucleotide sequence: TGTGCCAGCAGTTACCAAAACTCTGGGGCCAACGTCCTGACTTTC. This sequence encodes CASSYQNSGANVLTF.

This clone was seen just once. V and J are TRBV5-4 and TRBJ2-7, with D possibly being TRBD1 or TRBD2 (5 bases each). The V gene's germline CDR1 is SGHNT and CDR2 YYREEE (reference sequence). Trimming took 6 bases from V and 5 from J, leaving 21 bases between them. The CDR3 totals 15 residues. This chain's CDR3 is CASTSREGRGDEQYF. The CDR3 DNA reads as TGTGCCAGCACCTCACGAGAGGGCCGAGGGGACGAGCAGTACTTC.

The CDR3 coding sequence is TGCGCCAGCAGGGCGGGGGGCCGACAGGGCCCCACTGAAGCTTTCTTT. Its translation: CASRAGGRQGPTEAFF. The chain has TRBV5-1 and TRBJ1-1; 7 nucleotides align to TRBD1. The CDR3 runs to 16 residues. Germline CDR1 and CDR2: SGHRS and YFSETQ. The V and J ends lost 5 bases and 4 bases, in that order; junction bases with no gene match: 14.

This clone was seen repeatedly, ten times or more. The chain couples TRBV29-1 to TRBJ1-1; tentatively, D is TRBD1 (5 bases). V was cut by 3 bases and J by 7 bases, with 15 bases left in between. Germline CDR1 and CDR2: SQVTM and ANQGSEA. This CDR3 is built from 13 residues. The CDR3 nucleotides are TGCAGCGTTGAGCCTGGGACGATGCTTGAAGCTTTCTTT. Translation: CSVEPGTMLEAFF. Full variable domain (rest looked up from reference TRBV29-1 and TRBJ1-1): SAVISQKPSRDICQRGTSLTIQCQVDSQVTMMFWYRQQPGQSLTLIATANQGSEATYESGFVIDKFPISRPNLTFSTLTVSNMSPEDSSIYLCSVEPGTMLEAFFGQGTRLTVV.

By share of the sample, this clone is medium-sized. V usage is TRBV27 and J usage is TRBJ1-1; 7 nucleotides match TRBD1. J was trimmed by 6 bases and V by 5 bases; bases with no gene match: 12. The V gene's germline CDR1 is MNHEY and CDR2 SMNVEV (reference sequence). This CDR3 spans 15 amino acids. This CDR3 is CASSPRTGGMAEAFF. DNA for the CDR3: TGTGCCAGCAGTCCCCGGACAGGCGGAATGGCTGAAGCTTTCTTT.

This clone was picked up a small number of times. This chain links TRBV7-2 with TRBJ2-7; 11 positions match TRBD2. Germline assignment: CDR1 SGHTA and CDR2 FQGNSA. The ends lost 6 bases at V and 6 bases at J; junction bases unmatched: 7. The CDR3 consists of 14 residues. CDR3 sequence: CASRSTSGMGEQYF. In DNA form, the CDR3 reads TGTGCCAGCAGATCGACTAGCGGGATGGGCGAGCAGTACTTC.

The chain combines TRBV11-1 with TRBJ2-7, with TRBD2 as a possible D gene (6 bases). Germline CDR1 is SGHAT and CDR2 is FQDESV (reference sequence). The CDR3 runs to 12 residues. Trimming cost V 6 bases and J 4 bases, with 10 bases left between them. The CDR3 sequence: CASSGAGYEQYF. DNA for the CDR3: TGTGCCAGCAGTGGGGCGGGGTACGAGCAGTACTTC.

V is TRBV19 and J is TRBJ2-7; 11 bases agree with TRBD2. In germline, CDR1 is LNHDA, CDR2 SQIVND (reference sequence). The CDR3 runs 14 residues. The trim removed 4 bases at V and 6 bases at J, leaving 5 bases unmatched. In DNA, the CDR3 is TGTGCCAGTAGTACTGGACTAGCGGGTAGCGAGCAGTACTTC. This sequence encodes CASSTGLAGSEQYF. The full variable domain, its missing parts supplied by reference TRBV19 and TRBJ2-7, is DGGITQSPKYLFRKEGQNVTLSCEQNLNHDAMYWYRQDPGQGLRLIYYSQIVNDFQKGDIAEGYSVSREKKESFPLTVTSAQKNPTAFYLCASSTGLAGSEQYFGPGTRLTVT.

This clone was counted many times. This sample includes further DNA sequences coding for the same CDR3. The V and J genes are TRBV6-4 and TRBJ2-1; the match to TRBD1 covers 11 bases. The CDR3 contains 14 residues. The germline CDR1 and CDR2 sequences are MRHNA and SNTAGT. V shed 2 bases and J 6 bases; nucleotides not matched to a gene: 0. CDR3 sequence: CASSDGTGGNEQFF. CDR3 nucleotides: TGTGCCAGCAGTGACGGGACAGGGGGCAATGAGCAGTTCTTC.

The CDR3 region has the DNA TGCAGCGTCGCTCGTAAGGACGAGCAGTACTTC. The encoded protein is CSVARKDEQYF. This chain connects TRBV29-1 to TRBJ2-5; no reliable D call. The tail of the sequence fits TRBJ2-7 better, so the J call may be wrong. The length of the CDR3 is 11 residues. Germline CDR1 is SQVTM and CDR2 is ANQGSEA.

V usage is TRBV28 and J usage is TRBJ1-2, with 8 positions matching TRBD1. J gave up 4 bases and V 2 bases, and 9 bases lay outside the gene matches. Germline-derived CDR1 and CDR2 are MDHEN and SYDVKM. The CDR3 totals 16 residues. The DNA for the CDR3 is TGTGCCAGCAGTTTAGGAATGGACAGGGTAGGCTATGGCTACACCTTC. This codes for CASSLGMDRVGYGYTF.

V gene TRBV5-6 combines with J gene TRBJ1-2, with 10 bases fitting TRBD1. Trimming at V came to 2 bases and at J to 2 bases, leaving 3 bases not matched to a gene. Germline V lookup: CDR1 SGHDT, CDR2 YYEEEE. The CDR3 covers 15 residues. CDR3 amino acids: CASSLGTGVNYGYTF. The CDR3 DNA is TGTGCCAGCAGCTTAGGGACAGGGGTGAACTATGGCTACACCTTC.